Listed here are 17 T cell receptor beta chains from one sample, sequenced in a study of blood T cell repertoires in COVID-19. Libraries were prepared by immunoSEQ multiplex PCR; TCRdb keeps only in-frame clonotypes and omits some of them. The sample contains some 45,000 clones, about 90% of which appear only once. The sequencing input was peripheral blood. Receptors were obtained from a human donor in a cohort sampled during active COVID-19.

CDR3 coding DNA: TGTGCCAGCAGCCCACCGGGGGGCGGGAATGAGCAGTTCTTC. Translation gives CASSPPGGGNEQFF. The chain links TRBV7-2 to TRBJ2-1; the D gene is possibly TRBD2 (7 bases). In germline, CDR1 is SGHTA, CDR2 FQGNSA. The length of the CDR3 is 14 residues. V lost 5 bases to trimming and J lost 7 bases, with 15 bases between them. The variable domain in full, with the rest retrieved from reference TRBV7-2 and TRBJ2-1, is GAGVSQSPSNKVTEKGKDVELRCDPISGHTALYWYRQSLGQGLEFLIYFQGNSAPDKSGLPSDRFSAERTGGSVSTLTIQRTQQEDSAVYLCASSPPGGGNEQFFGPGTRLTVL.

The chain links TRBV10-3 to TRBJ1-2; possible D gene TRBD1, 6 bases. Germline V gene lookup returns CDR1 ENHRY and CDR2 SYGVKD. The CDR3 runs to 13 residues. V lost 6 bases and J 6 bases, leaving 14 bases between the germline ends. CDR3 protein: CAIRRDTPHGYTF. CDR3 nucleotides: TGTGCCATCAGAAGGGACACCCCTCATGGCTACACCTTC.

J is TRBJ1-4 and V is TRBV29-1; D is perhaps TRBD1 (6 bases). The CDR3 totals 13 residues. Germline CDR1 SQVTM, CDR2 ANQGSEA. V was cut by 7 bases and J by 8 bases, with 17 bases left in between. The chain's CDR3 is CSAGAGASEKLFF. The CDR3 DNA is TGCAGCGCCGGAGCAGGGGCCTCGGAAAAACTGTTTTTT.

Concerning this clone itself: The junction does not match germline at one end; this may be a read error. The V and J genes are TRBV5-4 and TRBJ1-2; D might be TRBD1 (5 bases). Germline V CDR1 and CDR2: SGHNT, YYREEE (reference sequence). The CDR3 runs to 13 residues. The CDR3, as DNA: TGTGCCAGCAGCCTATCAGGGAACTACGGCTACACCTTC. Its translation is CASSLSGNYGYTF.

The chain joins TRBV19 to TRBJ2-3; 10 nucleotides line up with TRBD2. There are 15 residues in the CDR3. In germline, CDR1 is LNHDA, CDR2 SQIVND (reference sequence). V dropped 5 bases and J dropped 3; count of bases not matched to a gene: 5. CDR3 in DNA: TGTGCCAGTAGTCCCCCGGGACTAGCGACAGATACGCAGTATTTT. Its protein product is CASSPPGLATDTQYF.

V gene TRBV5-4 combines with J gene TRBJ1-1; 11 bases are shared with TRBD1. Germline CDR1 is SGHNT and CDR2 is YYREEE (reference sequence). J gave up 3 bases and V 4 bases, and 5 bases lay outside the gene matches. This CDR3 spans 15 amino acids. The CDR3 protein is CASSKGQGADTEAFF. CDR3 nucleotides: TGTGCCAGCAGCAAAGGACAGGGGGCGGACACTGAAGCTTTCTTT.

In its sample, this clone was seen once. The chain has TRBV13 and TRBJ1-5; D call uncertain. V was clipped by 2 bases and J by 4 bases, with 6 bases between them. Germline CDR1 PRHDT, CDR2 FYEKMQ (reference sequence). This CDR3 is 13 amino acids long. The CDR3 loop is CASSLRPNQPQHF. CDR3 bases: TGTGCCAGCAGCTTACGTCCTAATCAGCCCCAGCATTTT.

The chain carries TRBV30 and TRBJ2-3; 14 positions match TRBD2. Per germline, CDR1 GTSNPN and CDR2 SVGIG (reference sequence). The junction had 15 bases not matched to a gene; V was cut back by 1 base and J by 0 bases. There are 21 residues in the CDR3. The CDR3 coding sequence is TGTGCCTGGAGTGCTACCCTGGGACTAGCGGGGGTACCGATAAGCACAGATACGCAGTATTTT. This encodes CAWSATLGLAGVPISTDTQYF. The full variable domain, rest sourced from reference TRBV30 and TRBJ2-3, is SQTIHQWPATLVQPVGSPLSLECTVEGTSNPNLYWYRQAAGRGLQLLFYSVGIGQISSEVPQNLSASRPQDRQFILSSKKLLLSDSGFYLCAWSATLGLAGVPISTDTQYFGPGTRLTVL.

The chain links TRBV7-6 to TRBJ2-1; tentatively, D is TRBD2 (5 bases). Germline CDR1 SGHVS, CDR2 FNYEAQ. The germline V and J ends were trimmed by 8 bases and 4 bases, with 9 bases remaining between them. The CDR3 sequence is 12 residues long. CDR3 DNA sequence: TGTGCCAGCGGAGGCAGTTACAATGAGCAGTTCTTC. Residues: CASGGSYNEQFF.

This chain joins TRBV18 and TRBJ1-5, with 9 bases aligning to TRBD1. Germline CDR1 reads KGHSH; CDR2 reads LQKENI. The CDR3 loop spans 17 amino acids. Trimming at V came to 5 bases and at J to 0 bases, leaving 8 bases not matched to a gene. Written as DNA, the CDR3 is TGTGCCAGCTCAACGGGACAGGGTTATTATAGCAATCAGCCCCAGCATTTT. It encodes CASSTGQGYYSNQPQHF.

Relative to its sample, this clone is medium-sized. CDR3 amino acids: CASSRTGGFGETQYF. In DNA form, the CDR3 reads TGTGCCAGCTCACGGACAGGGGGCTTCGGAGAGACCCAGTACTTC. The chain couples TRBV18 to TRBJ2-5, with 11 bases aligning to TRBD1. Trimming removed 4 bases from V and 4 bases from J; junction bases left unmatched: 5. The CDR3 consists of 15 residues. Germline V gives CDR1 KGHSH, CDR2 LQKENI.

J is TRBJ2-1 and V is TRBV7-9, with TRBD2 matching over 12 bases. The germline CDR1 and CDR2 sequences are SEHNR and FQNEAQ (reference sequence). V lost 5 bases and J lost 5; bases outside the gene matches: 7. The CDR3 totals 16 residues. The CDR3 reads CASSPIGLAGNNEQFF. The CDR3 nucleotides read TGTGCCAGCAGCCCGATTGGACTAGCGGGGAACAATGAGCAGTTCTTC.

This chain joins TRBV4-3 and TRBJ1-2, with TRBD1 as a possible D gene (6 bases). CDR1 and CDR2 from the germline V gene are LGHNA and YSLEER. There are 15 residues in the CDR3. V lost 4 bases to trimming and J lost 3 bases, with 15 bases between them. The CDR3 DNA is TGCGCCAGCAGCCGATATCTATCAGGGGACTATGGCTACACCTTC. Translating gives CASSRYLSGDYGYTF.

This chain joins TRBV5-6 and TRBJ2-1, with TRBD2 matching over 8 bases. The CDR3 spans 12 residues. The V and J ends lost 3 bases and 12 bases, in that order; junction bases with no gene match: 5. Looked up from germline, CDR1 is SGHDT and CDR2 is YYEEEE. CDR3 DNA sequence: TGTGCCAGCAGCTCCGGGACTAGTTGGCAGTTCTTC. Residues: CASSSGTSWQFF. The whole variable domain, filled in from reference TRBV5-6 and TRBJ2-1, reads DAGVTQSPTHLIKTRGQQVTLRCSPKSGHDTVSWYQQALGQGPQFIFQYYEEEERQRGNFPDRFSGHQFPNYSSELNVNALLLGDSALYLCASSSGTSWQFFGPGTRLTVL.

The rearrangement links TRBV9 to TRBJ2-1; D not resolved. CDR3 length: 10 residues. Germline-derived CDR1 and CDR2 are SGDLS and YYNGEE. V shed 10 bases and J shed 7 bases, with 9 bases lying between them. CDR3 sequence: CASGVNEQFF. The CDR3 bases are TGTGCCTCCGGAGTGAATGAGCAGTTCTTC.

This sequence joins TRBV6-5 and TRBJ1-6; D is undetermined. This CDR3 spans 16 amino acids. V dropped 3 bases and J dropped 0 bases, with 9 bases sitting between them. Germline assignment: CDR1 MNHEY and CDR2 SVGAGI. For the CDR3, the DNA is TGTGCCAGCAGTTATTATCCGAGCTCCTATAATTCACCCCTCCACTTT. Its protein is CASSYYPSSYNSPLHF.

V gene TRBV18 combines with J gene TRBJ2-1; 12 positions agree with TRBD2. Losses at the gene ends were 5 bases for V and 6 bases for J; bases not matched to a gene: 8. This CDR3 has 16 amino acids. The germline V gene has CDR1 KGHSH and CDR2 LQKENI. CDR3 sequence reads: CASSAELAGGLNEQFF. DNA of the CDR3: TGTGCCAGCTCAGCTGAGCTAGCGGGGGGGCTCAATGAGCAGTTCTTC.